A selection of T cell receptor beta chains follows, all from one sample in a study of OX40 agonist ivuxolimab in advanced cancers. The assay was immunoSEQ multiplex PCR, and TCRdb's table has in-frame clones only and misses some. The sample lists about 64,000 clones, approximately 90% seen once, with about 0.44% in the top ten. Sample: CD4+ or CD8+ T cells sorted from blood, taken in a trial of the OX40 agonist ivuxolimab. The receptors come from an adult with an advanced solid tumor such as melanoma, head and neck, liver or kidney cancer. Each CDR3 is given with its conserved first and last residue. A D gene is named only where the DNA matches it firmly. A row's size may be missing; if present it is once, few, many or a size class.

V gene	clone size	D gene	J gene	CDR3 protein	CDR3 DNA
TRBV19	-	-	TRBJ2-2	CASSGPTGYASGELFF	TGTGCCAGTAGTGGCCCCACAGGGTATGCGTCCGGGGAGCTGTTTTTT
TRBV20-1	-	-	TRBJ2-5	CSASLQETQYF	TGCAGTGCTAGTTTACAAGAGACCCAGTACTTC
TRBV7-2	-	-	TRBJ1-4	CASSPQGDEKLFF	TGTGCCAGCAGCCCCCAGGGAGACGAAAAACTGTTTTTT
TRBV19	once	-	TRBJ1-1	CASSIGSGQVNTEAFF	TGTGCCAGTAGTATCGGGTCGGGGCAGGTGAACACTGAAGCTTTCTTT
TRBV19	-	-	TRBJ1-1	CASTLSGAGVNTEAFF	TGTGCCAGTACACTTTCCGGGGCGGGGGTGAACACTGAAGCTTTCTTT
TRBV6-6	-	-	TRBJ2-6	CASSRHPSGANVLTF	TGTGCCAGCAGTCGACACCCCTCTGGGGCCAACGTCCTGACTTTC
TRBV18	-	TRBD1	TRBJ2-2	CASSPIPGQVTGELFF	TGTGCCAGCTCACCCATTCCGGGACAGGTTACGGGGGAGCTGTTTTTT
TRBV2	-	TRBD1	TRBJ1-2	CASSESRTGFDYGYTF	TGTGCCAGCAGTGAATCGAGGACAGGGTTTGACTATGGCTACACCTTC
TRBV18	-	-	TRBJ2-1	CASSPRRAGMNNEQFF	TGTGCCAGCTCACCGCGCAGAGCGGGTATGAACAATGAGCAGTTCTTC
TRBV28	-	TRBD1	TRBJ1-2	CASSDRGPYGYTF	TGTGCCAGCAGTGACAGGGGGCCCTATGGCTACACCTTC
TRBV29-1	-	TRBD1	TRBJ2-1	CSVEVGLTGQVNNEQFF	TGCAGCGTTGAAGTCGGTCTAACGGGACAGGTAAACAATGAGCAGTTCTTC
TRBV11-2	-	-	TRBJ2-2	CASSKNTGELFF	TGTGCCAGCAGCAAGAACACCGGGGAGCTGTTTTTT
TRBV20-1	-	-	TRBJ2-7	CSVLSHEQYF	TGCAGTGTTCTTTCCCACGAGCAGTACTTC
TRBV7-7	-	-	TRBJ2-5	CASSLVLFQETQYF	TGTGCCAGCAGCTTAGTACTGTTTCAAGAGACCCAGTACTTC
TRBV7-2	-	TRBD2	TRBJ2-7	CASSLYLAGDGQYF	TGTGCCAGCAGCTTATATCTAGCGGGAGACGGGCAGTACTTC
TRBV6-5	-	TRBD2	TRBJ2-2	CASSRLAVNTGELFF	TGTGCCAGCAGTCGGCTAGCGGTTAACACCGGGGAGCTGTTTTTT
TRBV19	-	-	TRBJ2-7	CASSIAGSDASYEQYF	TGTGCCAGTAGTATCGCCGGCTCTGACGCCTCCTACGAGCAGTACTTC
TRBV5-1	-	TRBD2	TRBJ2-1	CASSLEDIGLAGSSYNEQFF	TGCGCCAGCAGCTTGGAGGACATAGGACTAGCGGGGAGCTCCTACAATGAGCAGTTCTTC
TRBV19	-	-	TRBJ1-1	CASSPGGRGQNTEAFF	TGTGCCAGTAGCCCGGGGGGGCGGGGACAGAACACTGAAGCTTTCTTT
TRBV6-5	-	TRBD1	TRBJ2-3	CASSFGRGDTQYF	TGTGCCAGCAGTTTTGGCAGGGGGGATACGCAGTATTTT
TRBV19	-	-	TRBJ2-1	CASSIDSYNEQFF	TGTGCCAGTAGTATAGACAGCTACAATGAGCAGTTCTTC
TRBV4-2	-	-	TRBJ2-2	CASSQDLQPNTGELFF	TGTGCCAGCAGCCAAGATCTGCAGCCGAACACCGGGGAGCTGTTTTTT
TRBV25-1	-	-	TRBJ1-3	CASLPNLSGNTIYF	TGTGCCAGCCTACCAAACCTCTCTGGAAACACCATATATTTT
TRBV6-6	-	TRBD1	TRBJ2-5	CASSYPQASGGTQYF	TGTGCCAGCAGTTACCCGCAGGCTTCAGGGGGGACCCAGTACTTC
TRBV7-2	-	-	TRBJ1-2	CASSLALAGYTF	TGTGCCAGCAGCTTAGCCCTCGCGGGCTACACCTTC
TRBV6-1	-	-	TRBJ2-2	CASSIPQAGELFF	TGTGCCAGCAGTATCCCCCAAGCCGGGGAGCTGTTTTTT
TRBV29-1	-	-	TRBJ2-7	CSVALAGQRGSSYEQYF	TGCAGCGTCGCACTCGCGGGGCAACGGGGGAGCTCCTACGAGCAGTACTTC
TRBV27	few	-	TRBJ2-5	CASSLGLAMRETQYF	TGTGCCAGCAGTTTAGGTCTAGCGATGAGAGAGACCCAGTACTTC
TRBV18	-	TRBD1	TRBJ1-1	CASSPWTGRTTEAFF	TGTGCCAGCTCACCATGGACAGGGAGGACGACTGAAGCTTTCTTT
TRBV5-1	-	-	TRBJ1-1	CASSFSGAVNTEAFF	TGCGCCAGCAGCTTTTCGGGCGCTGTGAACACTGAAGCTTTCTTT
TRBV9	-	TRBD1	TRBJ1-1	CASSVQDRGGTEAFF	TGTGCCAGCAGCGTCCAGGACAGGGGGGGAACTGAAGCTTTCTTT
TRBV7-6	-	-	TRBJ1-1	CASSLGGRGNTEAFF	TGTGCCAGCAGCTTAGGGGGGAGGGGGAACACTGAAGCTTTCTTT
TRBV11-2	-	-	TRBJ2-2	CASSFPRQYPTGELFF	TGTGCCAGCAGCTTCCCTCGACAGTACCCAACCGGGGAGCTGTTTTTT
TRBV2	-	-	TRBJ2-7	CASSAGPGAYEQYF	TGTGCCAGCAGTGCGGGTCCGGGGGCCTACGAGCAGTACTTC
TRBV30	-	-	TRBJ1-5	CAWSVGGLGQPQHF	TGTGCCTGGAGTGTAGGGGGGCTAGGCCAGCCCCAGCATTTT
TRBV6-1	-	-	TRBJ1-1	CASTRQTMNTEAFF	TGTGCCAGCACCCGACAGACCATGAACACTGAAGCTTTCTTT
TRBV19	-	-	TRBJ2-1	CASSDLTSPKEQFF	TGTGCCAGTAGCGATTTGACTAGTCCTAAAGAGCAGTTCTTC